In this sample, the clone carrying this T cell receptor beta chain turned up many times. The antigen is unknown. V lost 5 bases to trimming and J lost 0 bases, with 20 bases between them. The CDR3 runs 18 residues. This sample is drawn from a study of regulatory T cells in long-lasting Graves disease. Study observations and caveats: Clonotypes that were public and shared totalled a few thousand in persistent patients versus 966 in new patients. Relative to newly diagnosed Graves' patients, persistent ones had lower TCR diversity.

Time point of the sample: persistent/refractory GD, antithyroid drugs over 5 years with positive TRAb. PBMCs provided the RNA from which the TCR library was made. CDR3-region Arm-PCR and iRepertoire HTBI primers produced the TCR beta libraries. TCRdb re-called the multiplex PCR reads with MiXCR, one entry per CDR3 protein. In the table there are approximately 380,000 distinct CDR3 sequences, less than 25% of which are singletons. The source is a female donor with Graves disease. The chain couples TRBV12-3 or TRBV12-4 to TRBJ1-5, with D tentatively TRBD1 (6 bases). Source: peripheral blood mononuclear cells (PBMCs), taken when the disease was refractory, from a patient treated with antithyroid drugs. The CDR3 DNA follows: TGTGCCAGCAGTCCCCACGTACAGGGAGGTGTTAGCAATCAGCCCCAGCATTTT. It translates to CASSPHVQGGVSNQPQHF.